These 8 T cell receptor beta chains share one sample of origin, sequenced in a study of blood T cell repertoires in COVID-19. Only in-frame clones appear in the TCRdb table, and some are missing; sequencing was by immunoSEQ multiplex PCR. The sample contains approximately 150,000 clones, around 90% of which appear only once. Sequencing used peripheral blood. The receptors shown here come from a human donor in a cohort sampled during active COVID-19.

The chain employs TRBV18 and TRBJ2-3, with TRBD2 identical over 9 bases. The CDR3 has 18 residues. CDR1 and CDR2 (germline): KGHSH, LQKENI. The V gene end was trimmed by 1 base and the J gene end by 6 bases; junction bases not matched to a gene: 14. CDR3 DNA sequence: TGTGCCAGCTCACCACTCCCCGTCCTAGCGGGACGAGCCGATACGCAGTATTTT. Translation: CASSPLPVLAGRADTQYF.

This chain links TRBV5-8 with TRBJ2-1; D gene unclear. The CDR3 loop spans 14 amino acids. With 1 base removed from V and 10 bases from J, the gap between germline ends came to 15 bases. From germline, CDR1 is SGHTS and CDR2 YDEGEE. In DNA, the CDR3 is TGTGCCAGCAGCTTGTCACAGACCCCGAAGGAGCAGTTCTTC. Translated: CASSLSQTPKEQFF.

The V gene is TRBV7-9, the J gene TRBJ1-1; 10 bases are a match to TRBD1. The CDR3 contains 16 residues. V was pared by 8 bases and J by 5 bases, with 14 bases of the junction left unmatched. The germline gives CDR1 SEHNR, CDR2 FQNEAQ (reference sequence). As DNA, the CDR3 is TGTGCCAGCGGTTTGGGGACAGGGGCAAGTCTGACTGAAGCTTTCTTT. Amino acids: CASGLGTGASLTEAFF.

DNA for the CDR3: TGTGCCAGCAGGAGGGGGACAACAGAAAAACTGTTTTTT. Protein product: CASRRGTTEKLFF. The rearrangement links TRBV12-3 or TRBV12-4 to TRBJ1-4; D possibly corresponds to TRBD1 (6 bases). The CDR3 length is 13 residues. Deletions cut 6 bases from V and 8 bases from J, with 13 bases between.

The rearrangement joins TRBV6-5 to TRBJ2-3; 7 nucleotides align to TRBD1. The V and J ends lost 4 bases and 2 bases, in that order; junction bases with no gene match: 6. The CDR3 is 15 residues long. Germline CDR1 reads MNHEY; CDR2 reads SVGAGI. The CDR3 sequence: CASSSGTVTTDTQYF. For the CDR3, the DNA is TGTGCCAGCAGTTCCGGGACAGTAACCACAGATACGCAGTATTTT.

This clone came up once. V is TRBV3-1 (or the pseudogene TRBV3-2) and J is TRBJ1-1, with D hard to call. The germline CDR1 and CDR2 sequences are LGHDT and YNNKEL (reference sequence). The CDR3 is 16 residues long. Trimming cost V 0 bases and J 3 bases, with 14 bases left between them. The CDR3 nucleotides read TGTGCCAGCAGCCAAGACCCAGTGGGCATTGACACTGAAGCTTTCTTT. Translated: CASSQDPVGIDTEAFF.

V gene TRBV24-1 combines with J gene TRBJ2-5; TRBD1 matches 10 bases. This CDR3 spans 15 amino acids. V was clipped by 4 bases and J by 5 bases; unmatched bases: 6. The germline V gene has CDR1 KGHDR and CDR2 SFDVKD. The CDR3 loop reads CATSDPPDRGETQYF. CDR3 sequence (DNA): TGTGCCACCAGTGACCCGCCGGACAGGGGGGAGACCCAGTACTTC.

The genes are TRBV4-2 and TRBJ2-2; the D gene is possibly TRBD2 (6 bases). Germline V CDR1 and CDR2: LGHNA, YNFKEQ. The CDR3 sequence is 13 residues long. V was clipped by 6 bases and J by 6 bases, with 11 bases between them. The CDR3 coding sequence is TGTGCCAGCAGTCCCGCGGGGTCCGGGGAGCTGTTTTTT. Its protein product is CASSPAGSGELFF.